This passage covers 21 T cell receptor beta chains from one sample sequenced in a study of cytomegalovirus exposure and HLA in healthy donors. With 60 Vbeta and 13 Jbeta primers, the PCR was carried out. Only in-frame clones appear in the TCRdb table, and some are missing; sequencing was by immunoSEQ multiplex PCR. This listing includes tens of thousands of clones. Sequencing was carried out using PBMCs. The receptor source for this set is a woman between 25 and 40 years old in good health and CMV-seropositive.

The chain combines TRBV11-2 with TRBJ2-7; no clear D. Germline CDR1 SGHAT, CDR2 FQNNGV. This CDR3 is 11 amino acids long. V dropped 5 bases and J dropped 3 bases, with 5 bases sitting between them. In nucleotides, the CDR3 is TGTGCCAGCAGCCCCGGCTACGAGCAGTACTTC. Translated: CASSPGYEQYF.

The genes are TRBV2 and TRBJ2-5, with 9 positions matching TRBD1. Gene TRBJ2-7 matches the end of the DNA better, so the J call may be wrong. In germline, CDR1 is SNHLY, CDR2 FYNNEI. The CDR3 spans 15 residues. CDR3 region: CASTIPGQGSYEQYF. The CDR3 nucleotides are TGTGCCAGCACTATACCGGGACAGGGCTCCTACGAGCAGTACTTC.

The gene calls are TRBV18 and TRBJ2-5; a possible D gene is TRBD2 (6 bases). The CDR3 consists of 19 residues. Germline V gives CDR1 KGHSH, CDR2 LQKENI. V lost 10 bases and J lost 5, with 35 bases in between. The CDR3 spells CATPPQQQRRGNVRETQYF. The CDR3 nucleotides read TGTGCCACCCCCCCCCAACAACAGAGGCGGGGAAACGTTCGTGAGACCCAGTACTTC.

In DNA, the CDR3 is TGTGCCAGCAGTTACTCAGGGGGGGGAGGGGGTGTGCCCCAGCATTTT. Amino acids: CASSYSGGGGGVPQHF. This chain links TRBV6-6 with TRBJ1-5; D might be TRBD1 (6 bases). The CDR3 runs to 16 residues. V was shortened by 0 bases and J by 9 bases, with 18 bases between the two germline ends. The germline CDR1 and CDR2 sequences are MNHNY and SVGAGI (reference sequence).

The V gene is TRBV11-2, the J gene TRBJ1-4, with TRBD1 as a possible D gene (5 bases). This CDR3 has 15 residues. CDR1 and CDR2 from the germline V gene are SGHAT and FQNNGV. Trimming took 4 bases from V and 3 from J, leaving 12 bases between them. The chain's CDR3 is CASSSLGGSNEKLFF. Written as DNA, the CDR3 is TGTGCCAGCAGCTCCCTTGGGGGGTCTAATGAAAAACTGTTTTTT.

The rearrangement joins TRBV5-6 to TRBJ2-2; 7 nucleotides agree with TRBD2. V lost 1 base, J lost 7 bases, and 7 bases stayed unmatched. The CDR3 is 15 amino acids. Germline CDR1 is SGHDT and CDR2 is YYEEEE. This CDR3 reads CASSLLRGGVGELFF. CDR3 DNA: TGTGCCAGCAGCTTGTTACGTGGGGGGGTCGGGGAGCTGTTTTTT.

CDR3: CASSDQGGEKLFF. CDR3 bases: TGCGCCAGCAGTGACCAGGGCGGAGAAAAACTGTTTTTT. The rearrangement uses TRBV10-2 and TRBJ1-4; the D gene is possibly TRBD1 (5 bases). V gave up 3 bases and J gave up 8 bases, with 10 bases separating them. Germline CDR1 is WSHSY and CDR2 is SAAADI. This CDR3 region has 13 residues.

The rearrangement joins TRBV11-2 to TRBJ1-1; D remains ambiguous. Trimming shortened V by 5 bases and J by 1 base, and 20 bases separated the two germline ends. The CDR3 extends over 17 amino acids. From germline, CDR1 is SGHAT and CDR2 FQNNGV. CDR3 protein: CASSHNLQKRQNTEAFF. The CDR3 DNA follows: TGTGCCAGCAGCCACAACCTACAGAAGAGACAGAACACTGAAGCTTTCTTT.

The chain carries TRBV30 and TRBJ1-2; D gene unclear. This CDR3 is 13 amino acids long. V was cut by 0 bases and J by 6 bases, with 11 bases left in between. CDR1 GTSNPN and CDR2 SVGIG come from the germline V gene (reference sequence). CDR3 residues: CAWSVYSVNGYTF. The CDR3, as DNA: TGTGCCTGGAGTGTATACTCTGTGAATGGCTACACCTTC. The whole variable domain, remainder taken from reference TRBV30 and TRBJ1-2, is SQTIHQWPATLVQPVGSPLSLECTVEGTSNPNLYWYRQAAGRGLQLLFYSVGIGQISSEVPQNLSASRPQDRQFILSSKKLLLSDSGFYLCAWSVYSVNGYTFGSGTRLTVV.

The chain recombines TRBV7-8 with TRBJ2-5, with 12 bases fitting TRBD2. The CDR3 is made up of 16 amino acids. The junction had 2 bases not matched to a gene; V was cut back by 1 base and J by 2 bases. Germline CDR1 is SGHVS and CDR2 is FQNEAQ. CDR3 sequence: CASSLGTSGVQETQYF. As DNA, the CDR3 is TGTGCCAGCAGCTTAGGGACTAGCGGGGTACAAGAGACCCAGTACTTC.

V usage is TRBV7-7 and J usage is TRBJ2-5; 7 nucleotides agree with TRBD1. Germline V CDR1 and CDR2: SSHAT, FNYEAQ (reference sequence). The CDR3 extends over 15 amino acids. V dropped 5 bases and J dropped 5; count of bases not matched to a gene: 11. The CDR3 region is CASSRDGLGQETQYF. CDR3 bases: TGTGCCAGCAGCCGAGACGGACTGGGACAGGAGACCCAGTACTTC.

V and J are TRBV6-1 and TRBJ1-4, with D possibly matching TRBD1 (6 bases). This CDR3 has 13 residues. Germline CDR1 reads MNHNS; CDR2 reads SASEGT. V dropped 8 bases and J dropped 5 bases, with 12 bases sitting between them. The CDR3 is CASAKGGNEKLFF. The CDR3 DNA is TGTGCCAGCGCGAAGGGGGGGAATGAAAAACTGTTTTTT.

CDR3 coding DNA: TGTGCCAGCAGCTACGGACAGGGAGTTGCAACTAATGAAAAACTGTTTTTT. This sequence encodes CASSYGQGVATNEKLFF. The chain recombines TRBV7-8 with TRBJ1-4, with 8 bases identical to TRBD1. The CDR3 sequence is 17 residues long. The V gene's germline CDR1 is SGHVS and CDR2 FQNEAQ. The junction had 7 bases not matched to a gene; V was cut back by 4 bases and J by 0 bases. Filled out from reference TRBV7-8 and TRBJ1-4, the complete variable domain reads GAGVSQSPRYKVAKRGQDVALRCDPISGHVSLFWYQQALGQGPEFLTYFQNEAQLDKSGLPSDRFFAERPEGSVSTLKIQRTQQEDSAVYLCASSYGQGVATNEKLFFGSGTQLSVL.

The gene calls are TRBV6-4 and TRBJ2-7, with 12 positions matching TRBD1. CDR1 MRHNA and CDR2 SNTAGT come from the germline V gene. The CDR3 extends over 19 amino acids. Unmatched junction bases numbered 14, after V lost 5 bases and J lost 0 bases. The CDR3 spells CASSRRGGTGGLNSYEQYF. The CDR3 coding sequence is TGTGCCAGCAGTCGAAGAGGGGGGACAGGGGGCCTTAACTCCTACGAGCAGTACTTC.

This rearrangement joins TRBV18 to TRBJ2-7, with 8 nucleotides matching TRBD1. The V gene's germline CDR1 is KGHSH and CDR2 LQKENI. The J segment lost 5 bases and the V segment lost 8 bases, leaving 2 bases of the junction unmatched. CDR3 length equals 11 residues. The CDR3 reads CASRQGNEQYF. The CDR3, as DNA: TGTGCCAGCCGACAGGGGAACGAGCAGTACTTC.

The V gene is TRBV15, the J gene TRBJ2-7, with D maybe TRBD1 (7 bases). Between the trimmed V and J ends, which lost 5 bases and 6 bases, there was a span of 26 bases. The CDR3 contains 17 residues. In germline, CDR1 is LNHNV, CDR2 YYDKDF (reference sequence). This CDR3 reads CATSQGGWESLLGEQYF. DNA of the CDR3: TGTGCCACCAGCCAGGGGGGATGGGAATCCCTCTTAGGCGAGCAGTACTTC.

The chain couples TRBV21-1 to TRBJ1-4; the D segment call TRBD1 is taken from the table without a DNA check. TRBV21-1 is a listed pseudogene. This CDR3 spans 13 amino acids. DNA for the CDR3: TGTGCCAGTACCCGAGACACCGGAGAAAAACTGTTTTTT. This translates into CASTRDTGEKLFF.

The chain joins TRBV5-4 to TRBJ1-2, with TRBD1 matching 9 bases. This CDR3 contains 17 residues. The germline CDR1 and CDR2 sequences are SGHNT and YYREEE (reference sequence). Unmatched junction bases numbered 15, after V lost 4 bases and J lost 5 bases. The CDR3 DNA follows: TGTGCCAGCAGCATACCGGGACAGGGTGTTGTCGGGTATGGCTACACCTTC. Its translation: CASSIPGQGVVGYGYTF. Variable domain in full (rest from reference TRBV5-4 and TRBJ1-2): ETGVTQSPTHLIKTRGQQVTLRCSSQSGHNTVSWYQQALGQGPQFIFQYYREEENGRGNFPPRFSGLQFPNYSSELNVNALELDDSALYLCASSIPGQGVVGYGYTFGSGTRLTVV.

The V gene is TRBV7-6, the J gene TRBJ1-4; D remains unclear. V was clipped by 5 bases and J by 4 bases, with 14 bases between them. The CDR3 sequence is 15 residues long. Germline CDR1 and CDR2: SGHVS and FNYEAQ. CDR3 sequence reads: CASSLSTVLNEKLFF. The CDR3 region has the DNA TGTGCCAGCAGCCTATCCACAGTGCTTAATGAAAAACTGTTTTTT.

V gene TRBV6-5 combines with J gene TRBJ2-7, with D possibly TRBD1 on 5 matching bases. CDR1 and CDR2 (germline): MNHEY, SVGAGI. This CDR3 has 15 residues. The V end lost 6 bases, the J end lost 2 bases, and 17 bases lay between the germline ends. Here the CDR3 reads CASRMQGIYAYEQYF. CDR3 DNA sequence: TGTGCCAGCAGGATGCAGGGCATCTACGCCTACGAGCAGTACTTC.

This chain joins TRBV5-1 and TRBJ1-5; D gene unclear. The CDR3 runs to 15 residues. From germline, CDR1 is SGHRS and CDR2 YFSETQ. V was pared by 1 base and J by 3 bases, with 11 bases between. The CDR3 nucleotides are TGCGCCAGCAGCTTGTACCCCGGTAACAATCAGCCCCAGCATTTT. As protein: CASSLYPGNNQPQHF.